The clone carrying this TCR beta chain was detected only once. The data originate from a study of OX40 agonist ivuxolimab in advanced cancers. Across the study: A diagnosis of hepatocellular carcinoma, melanoma, renal cell or head and neck cancer was present in dose-escalation patients. At 82.7% male, the cohort had a mean age of about 55 years, ranging from about 23 to 79.

Sequencing used immunoSEQ multiplex PCR; TCRdb keeps in-frame clones, though not all of them. The sample holds around 48,000 clones, more than 80% seen once. The starting material was CD4+ or CD8+ T cells sorted from blood, obtained in a trial of the OX40 agonist ivuxolimab. The receptor was isolated from an adult with an advanced solid tumor such as melanoma, head and neck, liver or kidney cancer.

Here the CDR3 DNA reads TGTGCCAGCAGCTTGCCCCAGGGGGATGGCTACACCTTC. This translates into CASSLPQGDGYTF. This chain links TRBV5-4 with TRBJ1-2, with 7 bases that match TRBD1. Germline V gives CDR1 SGHNT, CDR2 YYREEE (reference sequence). With 1 base clipped from V and 6 bases from J, the junction kept 3 bases outside the gene matches. The CDR3 spans 13 residues.